The 27 T cell receptor beta chains presented below share a single source sample, sequenced in a study of shared clonotypes between healthy human individuals. Data came from immunoSEQ multiplex PCR; TCRdb stores just in-frame clones and leaves some out. The data show some 240,000 clones, with approximately 65% seen just once and 11% held by the top ten. The material sequenced was memory CD4+ T cells sorted from blood. Subset specified: CD45RA-negative fraction. The receptors stem from a man aged 30 to 45 in good health.

Only a few counts were recorded for this clone. The chain is built from TRBV6-1 and TRBJ2-1, with 13 nucleotides matching TRBD2. The germline V gene encodes CDR1 MNHNS and CDR2 SASEGT. J lost 9 bases, V lost 7 bases, and 6 bases had no gene match. CDR3 length: 14 residues. The CDR3 reads CASKGLAGPGEQFF. The DNA for the CDR3 is TGTGCCAGCAAGGGACTAGCGGGACCTGGTGAGCAGTTCTTC.

CDR3 amino acids: CASSLVGTERETQYF. CDR3 bases: TGTGCCAGCAGCTTGGTGGGGACGGAGCGGGAGACCCAGTACTTC. The chain employs TRBV5-6 and TRBJ2-5; D possibly uses TRBD1 or TRBD2 (5 bases each). The CDR3 spans 15 residues. CDR1 is SGHDT, CDR2 YYEEEE, per germline. The V end was cut by 0 bases, the J end by 5 bases, with 14 bases between.

The chain has TRBV11-3 and TRBJ2-3, with unresolved D. The CDR3 is made up of 11 amino acids. CDR1 SGHNT and CDR2 YENEEA come from the germline V gene. V gave up 9 bases and J gave up 6 bases, with 10 bases separating them. The CDR3 is CASGQADTQYF. CDR3 sequence (DNA): TGTGCCAGTGGCCAGGCCGATACGCAGTATTTT. Supplemented by reference TRBV11-3 and TRBJ2-3, the full variable domain reads EAGVVQSPRYKIIEKKQPVAFWCNPISGHNTLYWYLQNLGQGPELLIRYENEEAVDDSQLPKDRFSAERLKGVDSTLKIQPAELGDSAVYLCASGQADTQYFGPGTRLTVL.

The genes are TRBV13 and TRBJ2-7, with 7 bases that match TRBD1. V gave up 5 bases and J gave up 5 bases; unmatched junction bases: 12. The CDR3 runs to 15 residues. CDR1 is PRHDT, CDR2 FYEKMQ, per germline (reference sequence). This CDR3 reads CASSGPGQWVNEQYF. DNA of the CDR3: TGTGCCAGCAGCGGGCCGGGACAGTGGGTAAACGAGCAGTACTTC.

The chain employs TRBV5-1 and TRBJ1-5; 10 bases line up with TRBD1. The CDR3 spans 18 residues. V lost 4 bases and J lost 0; bases outside the gene matches: 10. The germline CDR1 and CDR2 sequences are SGHRS and YFSETQ. The CDR3 sequence: CASSPGGTGVDSNQPQHF. The CDR3 DNA follows: TGCGCCAGCAGCCCTGGCGGGACAGGGGTGGATAGCAATCAGCCCCAGCATTTT.

This chain uses TRBV5-1 with TRBJ2-7, with 7 positions matching TRBD1. Germline V CDR1 and CDR2: SGHRS, YFSETQ. The CDR3 is made up of 15 amino acids. The V segment lost 0 bases and the J segment 3 bases; nucleotides outside the gene matches: 6. CDR3: CASSLDPGQHYEQYF. DNA for the CDR3: TGCGCCAGCAGCTTGGACCCGGGACAGCACTACGAGCAGTACTTC.

The rearrangement uses TRBV7-2 and TRBJ2-7; no clear D. Trimming removed 3 bases from V and 1 base from J, with 7 bases in between. CDR3 length equals 13 residues. Germline CDR1 reads SGHTA; CDR2 reads FQGNSA. The CDR3 coding sequence is TGTGCCAGCAGCTTCGGGCGGTCCTACGAGCAGTACTTC. Protein product: CASSFGRSYEQYF.

The chain joins TRBV18 to TRBJ2-3; possible D gene TRBD2, 5 bases. Germline values: CDR1 KGHSH, CDR2 LQKENI. Trimming cost V 6 bases and J 4 bases, with 5 bases left between them. CDR3 length: 11 amino acids. The CDR3 protein is CASSRADTQYF. The CDR3 coding sequence is TGTGCCAGCTCGAGGGCAGATACGCAGTATTTT.

CDR3 in DNA: TGTGCCAGCAGTCCCCCTCGTCCTCGCTCCTACGAGCAGTACTTC. It yields the protein CASSPPRPRSYEQYF. The rearrangement links TRBV28 to TRBJ2-7; D remains unclear. Germline V CDR1 and CDR2: MDHEN, SYDVKM. Trimming shortened V by 5 bases and J by 0 bases, and 14 bases separated the two germline ends. The CDR3 is 15 amino acids. Based on the CDR3 plus reference TRBV28 and TRBJ2-7, the full variable domain is DVKVTQSSRYLVKRTGEKVFLECVQDMDHENMFWYRQDPGLGLRLIYFSYDVKMKEKGDIPEGYSVSREKKERFSLILESASTNQTSMYLCASSPPRPRSYEQYFGPGTRLTVT.

V and J are TRBV11-2 and TRBJ1-1; perhaps TRBD1 as D (5 bases). V dropped 5 bases and J dropped 7 bases, with 20 bases sitting between them. This CDR3 has 15 residues. Germline V gives CDR1 SGHAT, CDR2 FQNNGV. This CDR3 reads CASSPIKAGFVEAFF. The CDR3 DNA reads TGTGCCAGCAGCCCCATCAAGGCAGGGTTTGTTGAAGCTTTCTTT.

The chain carries TRBV4-3 and TRBJ2-7, with D unclear. This CDR3 has 15 amino acids. Trimming cost V 4 bases and J 3 bases, with 16 bases left between them. Germline CDR1 is LGHNA and CDR2 is YSLEER. This chain's CDR3 is CASSPQAGDGYEQYF. The DNA of the CDR3 is TGCGCCAGCAGCCCCCAGGCCGGAGATGGCTACGAGCAGTACTTC.

J is TRBJ1-5 and V is TRBV27; maybe TRBD1 (5 bases). Trimming removed 1 base at V and 7 bases at J, with 17 bases between. The CDR3 contains 16 residues. Per germline, CDR1 MNHEY and CDR2 SMNVEV (reference sequence). CDR3 sequence (DNA): TGTGCCAGCAGTTTATACGGAGGGACCATCGGGCAGCCCCAGCATTTT. Residues: CASSLYGGTIGQPQHF.

J is TRBJ1-1 and V is TRBV30; no reliable D call. The CDR3 has 13 amino acids. The germline gives CDR1 GTSNPN, CDR2 SVGIG (reference sequence). V dropped 3 bases and J dropped 0 bases, with 8 bases sitting between them. The CDR3 coding sequence is TGTGCCTGGAGGGAAGATATGAACACTGAAGCTTTCTTT. Its translation is CAWREDMNTEAFF.

This clone was picked up one time. The chain recombines TRBV9 with TRBJ2-7; 7 positions match TRBD1. V lost 0 bases to trimming and J lost 3 bases; unmatched junction nucleotides: 6. The CDR3 has 15 amino acids. Germline V gene lookup returns CDR1 SGDLS and CDR2 YYNGEE. CDR3 amino acids: CASSVGRTGLYEQYF. CDR3 nucleotide sequence: TGTGCCAGCAGCGTAGGGAGGACAGGACTCTACGAGCAGTACTTC.

V is TRBV7-8 and J is TRBJ2-7; D remains unclear. The CDR3 consists of 13 residues. The germline V gene has CDR1 SGHVS and CDR2 FQNEAQ. V gave up 1 base and J gave up 4 bases, with 8 bases separating them. CDR3 nucleotide sequence: TGTGCCAGCAGCTTAGTCCCAGGTTACGAGCAGTACTTC. The encoded protein is CASSLVPGYEQYF. The full variable domain, rest sourced from reference TRBV7-8 and TRBJ2-7, is GAGVSQSPRYKVAKRGQDVALRCDPISGHVSLFWYQQALGQGPEFLTYFQNEAQLDKSGLPSDRFFAERPEGSVSTLKIQRTQQEDSAVYLCASSLVPGYEQYFGPGTRLTVT.

J is TRBJ2-7 and V is TRBV5-5, with 8 bases aligning to TRBD2. CDR1 and CDR2 from the germline V gene are SGHKS and YYEKEE (reference sequence). After removal of 4 bases from V and 2 bases from J, the junction contained 17 bases not matched to a gene. The CDR3 is 18 residues long. CDR3 DNA: TGTGCCAGCAGCACCACCGGGACGGGCGGGACTAGGGCCTACGAGCAGTACTTC. Amino acids: CASSTTGTGGTRAYEQYF.

The chain employs TRBV6-5 and TRBJ2-3; D is uncertain. The CDR3 has 14 amino acids. V lost 6 bases and J lost 4, with 14 bases in between. The germline V gene has CDR1 MNHEY and CDR2 SVGAGI. The CDR3 DNA follows: TGTGCCAGCAGCAACCTGGACGGGTCAGATACGCAGTATTTT. As protein: CASSNLDGSDTQYF.

The rearrangement joins TRBV5-1 to TRBJ2-1; D is ambiguous. Germline V gene data show CDR1 as SGHRS and CDR2 as YFSETQ. CDR3 length equals 12 residues. Trimming cost V 5 bases and J 7 bases, with 10 bases left between them. CDR3 nucleotides: TGCGCCAGCAGGCCCCTAGGGAATGAGCAGTTCTTC. It encodes CASRPLGNEQFF.

The genes are TRBV2 and TRBJ2-1; 11 nucleotides line up with TRBD2. Germline lookup yields CDR1 SNHLY and CDR2 FYNNEI. V lost 10 bases, J lost 6 bases, and 29 bases stayed unmatched. CDR3 length: 21 residues. The CDR3, as DNA: TGTGCCATCCCCTACCACGGAATAGCGGGAGGGCCGAGCGGATACGGCAATGAGCAGTTCTTC. Translation: CAIPYHGIAGGPSGYGNEQFF.

This clone appeared once. The chain couples TRBV27 to TRBJ2-7, with 7 bases matching TRBD2. V lost 3 bases, J lost 7 bases, and 6 bases stayed unmatched. Germline V gene lookup returns CDR1 MNHEY and CDR2 SMNVEV (reference sequence). The CDR3 has 13 residues. CDR3 sequence (DNA): TGTGCCAGCAGTTTTCAGCGAGCGGGGGAGCAGTACTTC. Amino acid sequence: CASSFQRAGEQYF.

This clone was recorded a few times. V gene TRBV4-3 combines with J gene TRBJ2-1; D remains ambiguous. Germline values: CDR1 LGHNA, CDR2 YSLEER. V was cut by 1 base and J by 6 bases, with 7 bases left in between. The CDR3 runs 13 residues. The CDR3 DNA reads as TGCGCCAGCAGCCAAGGGATCTCCAATGAGCAGTTCTTC. Its translation: CASSQGISNEQFF.

This clone has just a few counts. V usage is TRBV7-2 and J usage is TRBJ2-3; D not resolved. This CDR3 is built from 14 residues. Germline V gene sequence: CDR1 SGHTA, CDR2 FQGNSA. V gave up 1 base and J gave up 0 bases, with 5 bases separating them. For the CDR3, the DNA is TGTGCCAGCAGCTTAGGTTGGAGCACAGATACGCAGTATTTT. Its translation is CASSLGWSTDTQYF. Together with reference TRBV7-2 and TRBJ2-3, the CDR3 gives the full variable domain: GAGVSQSPSNKVTEKGKDVELRCDPISGHTALYWYRQSLGQGLEFLIYFQGNSAPDKSGLPSDRFSAERTGGSVSTLTIQRTQQEDSAVYLCASSLGWSTDTQYFGPGTRLTVL.

As regards this clone: Distinct nucleotide sequences in the sample also encode this CDR3. The chain combines TRBV11-2 with TRBJ2-3; D remains unclear. The CDR3 contains 16 residues. Trimming pared 6 bases from V and 0 bases from J, leaving 16 bases between. Germline V gene lookup returns CDR1 SGHAT and CDR2 FQNNGV. The CDR3 loop is CASRPLRGPSTDTQYF. CDR3 coding DNA: TGTGCCAGCAGACCTCTTCGCGGCCCAAGCACAGATACGCAGTATTTT.

V usage is TRBV4-2 and J usage is TRBJ2-7; no reliable D call. This CDR3 spans 15 amino acids. Germline lookup yields CDR1 LGHNA and CDR2 YNFKEQ. V was clipped by 0 bases and J by 3 bases, with 12 bases between them. The CDR3 DNA is TGTGCCAGCAGCCAAGAGGTAGAACTCGGCTACGAGCAGTACTTC. It translates to CASSQEVELGYEQYF.

The CDR3 here is CASSSLSLGKSSYNEQFF. Here the CDR3 DNA reads TGCGCCAGCAGCTCCCTAAGTCTAGGCAAGAGCTCCTACAATGAGCAGTTCTTC. The V and J genes are TRBV5-1 and TRBJ2-1, with unresolved D. The germline CDR1 and CDR2 sequences are SGHRS and YFSETQ. Trimming took off 3 bases at V and 0 bases at J, with 19 bases between the two ends. The CDR3 extends over 18 amino acids.

V is TRBV2 and J is TRBJ1-1; 8 bases fit TRBD1. J gave up 0 bases and V 5 bases, and 5 bases lay outside the gene matches. CDR3 size: 15 residues. The germline CDR1 and CDR2 sequences are SNHLY and FYNNEI. The CDR3 loop is CASSYGQGMNTEAFF. In nucleotides, the CDR3 is TGTGCCAGCAGTTACGGACAGGGTATGAACACTGAAGCTTTCTTT.

This clone was picked up a small number of times. The V call is TRBV4-2, the J call TRBJ2-7, with a weak D call TRBD1 (6 bases). Germline V gene data show CDR1 as LGHNA and CDR2 as YNFKEQ. The CDR3 runs to 15 residues. Between the trimmed V and J ends, which lost 0 bases and 6 bases, there was a span of 15 bases. This CDR3 is CASSQDIQGIVEQYF. CDR3 coding DNA: TGTGCCAGCAGCCAAGATATACAGGGAATCGTCGAGCAGTACTTC.